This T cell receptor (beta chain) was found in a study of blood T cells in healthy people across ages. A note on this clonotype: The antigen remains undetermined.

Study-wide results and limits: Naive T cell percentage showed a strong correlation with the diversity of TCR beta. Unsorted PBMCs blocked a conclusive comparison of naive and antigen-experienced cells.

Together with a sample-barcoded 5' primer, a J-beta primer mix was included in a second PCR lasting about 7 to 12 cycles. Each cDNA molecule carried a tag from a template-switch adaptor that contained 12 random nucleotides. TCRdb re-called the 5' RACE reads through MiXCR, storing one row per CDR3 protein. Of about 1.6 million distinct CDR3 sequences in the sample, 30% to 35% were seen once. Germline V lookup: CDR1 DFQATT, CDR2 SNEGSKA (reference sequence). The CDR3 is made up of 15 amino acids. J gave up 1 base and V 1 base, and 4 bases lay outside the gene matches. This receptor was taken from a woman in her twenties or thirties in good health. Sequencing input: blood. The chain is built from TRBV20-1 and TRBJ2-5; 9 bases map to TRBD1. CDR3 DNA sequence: TGCAGTGCTAGAGGCCAACAGGGGGCCCAAGAGACCCAGTACTTC. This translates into CSARGQQGAQETQYF.